There are a few counts of the clone carrying this TCR beta chain. Its antigen is not identified. This entry is derived from a study of memory CD4+ T cells and cytomegalovirus serostatus. Germline V gene lookup returns CDR1 SGHRS and CDR2 YFSETQ. The V end was cut by 1 base, the J end by 5 bases, with 13 bases between. The CDR3 contains 15 residues. The sort gate was single viable CD3+CD4+CD8-CD45RO+ cells for memory CD4+ T cells. CMV serostatus came from serum IgG against pp150, pp28, p38, p52. TCRdb keeps only in-frame clones here, not all; method: immunoSEQ multiplex PCR. The sample yields 75,000 to 90,000 clones, 65% to 85% seen once. Overall study results and limits: CD4+ memory repertoires contained about two fifths of the 164 reported CMV TCRbeta sequences. Suggested: most of the CMV-linked TCR signature lies in CD4+ memory cells.

The rearrangement uses TRBV5-1 and TRBJ2-1, with a weak D call TRBD2 (6 bases). The sequence was collected from an adult in good health and CMV-seronegative. Sequencing was done on a sample of memory CD4+ T cells from blood. Written as DNA, the CDR3 is TGCGCCAGCAGCTTGTGGGCGGGACGGGACAATGAGCAGTTCTTC. It encodes CASSLWAGRDNEQFF. Together with reference TRBV5-1 and TRBJ2-1, the CDR3 gives the full variable domain: KAGVTQTPRYLIKTRGQQVTLSCSPISGHRSVSWYQQTPGQGLQFLFEYFSETQRNKGNFPGRFSGRQFSNSRSEMNVSTLELGDSALYLCASSLWAGRDNEQFFGPGTRLTVL.